The table lists the clone carrying this T cell receptor beta chain with a few counts. This entry is derived from a study of blood T cell repertoires in COVID-19. Study background: Material from acute and convalescent COVID-19 was sourced from the United States, Italy and Spain. PBMCs, B-cell-depleted T cells, or T cells provided the cDNA or gDNA that made up the material.

Methods used by the authors: The assay estimated nucleated cells by amplifying reference gene primers. Some clones are missing from TCRdb's copy, which holds only in-frame ones; the method was immunoSEQ multiplex PCR. That table gives V, J and clone size, and the DNA gave D and trimming. The sample records over 100,000 clones, about four fifths being singletons. Germline-derived CDR1 and CDR2 are SGHVS and FQNEAQ. V lost 2 bases, J lost 0 bases, and 3 bases stayed unmatched. The CDR3 runs to 16 residues. This chain connects TRBV7-8 to TRBJ2-7; 11 bases line up with TRBD1. The origin of this receptor is a human donor in a cohort sampled during active COVID-19. The sample taken for sequencing was peripheral blood. The CDR3 region is CASSLRGTGGSYEQYF. The DNA for the CDR3 is TGTGCCAGCAGCTTAAGGGGGACAGGGGGCTCCTACGAGCAGTACTTC.